The following is a TCR beta chain sequence with its context. The CDR3 is 14 residues long. The V gene lost 5 bases and the J gene lost 7 bases, with 14 bases spanning the gap. Germline values: CDR1 SGHNT, CDR2 YENEEA. Using immunoSEQ multiplex PCR, the repertoire was profiled, and TCRdb retains in-frame clones only, with some absent. This table holds some 340,000 clones, around 83% found once. The data are from a study of blood T cell repertoires in COVID-19. About the study: The study drew acute and convalescent COVID-19 samples from the United States, Italy and Spain.

The sequence came from a woman between 45 and 65 years old who had recovered from COVID-19. The chain links TRBV11-3 to TRBJ2-2; D is undetermined. The sequenced sample was PBMCs or T cells enriched from blood (not recorded which). Written as DNA, the CDR3 is TGTGCCAGCAGCCTCCGGGTCTACGACGGGGAGCTGTTTTTT. It is translated as CASSLRVYDGELFF.